What follows are 22 T cell receptor beta chains derived from one specimen sequenced in a study of blood T cell repertoires in COVID-19. Clones were read by immunoSEQ multiplex PCR, and TCRdb kept only the in-frame ones, dropping some. The sample shows around 100,000 clones, 75% to 85% of them seen only once. Source material: peripheral blood. The source is a man aged 60 to 75 with acute or convalescent COVID-19.

This clone was counted only a few times. The chain combines TRBV28 with TRBJ1-5; the match to TRBD1 covers 10 bases. This CDR3 is built from 14 residues. V lost 6 bases and J lost 6; bases outside the gene matches: 5. Germline CDR1 MDHEN, CDR2 SYDVKM. The CDR3: CASRPGQGSQPQHF. CDR3 DNA sequence: TGTGCCAGCAGACCGGGACAGGGGAGTCAGCCCCAGCATTTT.

The rearrangement uses TRBV15 and TRBJ2-1; the match to TRBD2 covers 8 bases. The CDR3 contains 16 residues. Germline V CDR1 and CDR2: LNHNV, YYDKDF (reference sequence). The V segment lost 5 bases and the J segment 0 bases; nucleotides outside the gene matches: 6. The CDR3 sequence: CATSRLAGISYNEQFF. Here the CDR3 DNA reads TGTGCCACCAGCCGGTTAGCGGGAATCTCCTACAATGAGCAGTTCTTC.

This clone was seen once. This chain joins TRBV14 and TRBJ2-7; 8 nucleotides line up with TRBD2. Losses at the gene ends were 3 bases for V and 2 bases for J; bases not matched to a gene: 6. Germline-derived CDR1 and CDR2 are SGHDN and FVKESK. The CDR3 is made up of 15 amino acids. In DNA, the CDR3 is TGTGCCAGCAGCCAGAACGGACTAGCCCCCTACGAGCAGTACTTC. It specifies CASSQNGLAPYEQYF.

In its sample, this clone was seen a few times. V gene TRBV3-1 (or the pseudogene TRBV3-2) combines with J gene TRBJ1-5; unclear D gene. Germline V gene data show CDR1 as LGHDT and CDR2 as YNNKEL (reference sequence). V lost 0 bases and J 4 bases, leaving 13 bases between the germline ends. This CDR3 comprises 16 residues. CDR3 region: CASSQDSGQVNQPQHF. The CDR3 nucleotides read TGTGCCAGCAGCCAAGATTCTGGGCAGGTTAATCAGCCCCAGCATTTT.

The gene calls are TRBV5-1 and TRBJ1-5, with unresolved D. V was shortened by 0 bases and J by 3 bases, with 7 bases between the two germline ends. Germline loops: CDR1 SGHRS, CDR2 YFSETQ. The CDR3 has 14 residues. The CDR3 sequence: CASSLGDNNQPQHF. The CDR3 DNA reads as TGCGCCAGCAGCTTGGGTGACAACAATCAGCCCCAGCATTTT.

The rearrangement joins TRBV2 to TRBJ2-1, with 10 nucleotides matching TRBD2. J was trimmed by 12 bases and V by 2 bases; bases with no gene match: 4. There are 13 residues in the CDR3. Looked up from germline, CDR1 is SNHLY and CDR2 is FYNNEI. Here the CDR3 reads CASSEPSGRMQFF. DNA for the CDR3: TGTGCCAGCAGTGAACCTAGCGGGAGAATGCAGTTCTTC.

The J gene is TRBJ1-6, the V gene TRBV28; TRBD1 aligns across 7 bases. Per the germline V gene, CDR1 is MDHEN and CDR2 is SYDVKM. Losses at the gene ends were 5 bases for V and 9 bases for J; bases not matched to a gene: 10. The CDR3 length is 15 residues. CDR3 sequence: CASSNRGRGPSPLHF. The CDR3 region has the DNA TGTGCCAGCAGTAATAGAGGTAGGGGGCCTTCACCCCTCCACTTT.

The CDR3, as DNA: TGTGCCAGTAGAGATAGAACGACCTACGAGCAGTACTTC. It is translated as CASRDRTTYEQYF. The chain recombines TRBV19 with TRBJ2-7; D uncertain. V was shortened by 6 bases and J by 2 bases, with 11 bases between the two germline ends. The germline CDR1 and CDR2 sequences are LNHDA and SQIVND (reference sequence). The CDR3 is 13 amino acids. The full variable domain, completed using reference TRBV19 and TRBJ2-7, is DGGITQSPKYLFRKEGQNVTLSCEQNLNHDAMYWYRQDPGQGLRLIYYSQIVNDFQKGDIAEGYSVSREKKESFPLTVTSAQKNPTAFYLCASRDRTTYEQYFGPGTRLTVT.

This clone appeared once. The chain employs TRBV7-2 and TRBJ2-1; the match to TRBD2 covers 8 bases. The V segment lost 4 bases and the J segment 9 bases; nucleotides outside the gene matches: 8. The CDR3 length is 14 residues. CDR1 and CDR2 from the germline V gene are SGHTA and FQGNSA. The CDR3 reads CASSSGIAGSEQFF. The CDR3 DNA follows: TGTGCCAGCAGCTCGGGCATAGCGGGATCTGAGCAGTTCTTC.

In its sample, this clone was seen once. The chain couples TRBV19 to TRBJ1-1; 11 nucleotides agree with TRBD1. Germline V gene data show CDR1 as LNHDA and CDR2 as SQIVND (reference sequence). After removal of 7 bases from V and 8 bases from J, the junction contained 6 bases not matched to a gene. The CDR3 covers 13 residues. The CDR3 spells CASIRDRGREAFF. The DNA for the CDR3 is TGTGCCAGTATTCGGGACAGGGGGAGGGAAGCTTTCTTT.

The chain carries TRBV21-1 and TRBJ2-3; the table calls TRBD2, which could not be checked here. TRBV21-1 represents a pseudogene. CDR3 length: 15 residues. Here the CDR3 reads CASSKKTSGVYTQYF. CDR3 sequence (DNA): TGTGCCAGCAGCAAAAAGACTAGCGGGGTATATACGCAGTATTTT.

The V call is TRBV18, the J call TRBJ1-1, with 11 bases aligning to TRBD1. Germline values: CDR1 KGHSH, CDR2 LQKENI. The CDR3 consists of 16 residues. V lost 3 bases and J lost 5; bases outside the gene matches: 8. The CDR3 region is CASSPYTGTGGTEAFF. Here the CDR3 DNA reads TGTGCCAGCTCACCTTACACCGGGACAGGGGGAACTGAAGCTTTCTTT.

The V and J genes are TRBV6-4 and TRBJ1-1; no clear D gene. This CDR3 has 13 amino acids. With 3 bases removed from V and 5 bases from J, the gap between germline ends came to 10 bases. Germline V gene sequence: CDR1 MRHNA, CDR2 SNTAGT. Here the CDR3 DNA reads TGTGCCAGCAGTGAAATAAGAGGGACTGAAGCTTTCTTT. This encodes CASSEIRGTEAFF.

The chain carries TRBV5-6 and TRBJ1-6; D is possibly TRBD1 (6 bases). CDR1 is SGHDT and CDR2 is YYEEEE in the germline V gene. V lost 4 bases, J lost 10 bases, and 18 bases lay in between. The CDR3 has 15 amino acids. CDR3 nucleotide sequence: TGTGCCAGCAGCCTTTTGTCCCCACAGGGCTCACCCCTCCACTTT. Translating it yields CASSLLSPQGSPLHF.

The chain joins TRBV2 to TRBJ2-1, with D possibly matching TRBD2 (5 bases). Trimming shortened V by 4 bases and J by 0 bases, and 7 bases separated the two germline ends. This CDR3 is built from 14 residues. Germline V gene sequence: CDR1 SNHLY, CDR2 FYNNEI. The CDR3, as DNA: TGTGCCAGCAGTGCGGGGTTCTCCTACAATGAGCAGTTCTTC. This translates into CASSAGFSYNEQFF. The full variable domain, completed using reference TRBV2 and TRBJ2-1, is EPEVTQTPSHQVTQMGQEVILRCVPISNHLYFYWYRQILGQKVEFLVSFYNNEISEKSEIFDDQFSVERPDGSNFTLKIRSTKLEDSAMYFCASSAGFSYNEQFFGPGTRLTVL.

CDR3 sequence reads: CASRRQGNEKLFF. In DNA form, the CDR3 reads TGTGCCAGCAGGAGACAGGGCAATGAAAAACTGTTTTTT. The J gene is TRBJ1-4, the V gene TRBV5-6, with TRBD1 identical over 7 bases. The CDR3 contains 13 residues. The junction had 3 bases not matched to a gene; V was cut back by 5 bases and J by 5 bases. Looked up from germline, CDR1 is SGHDT and CDR2 is YYEEEE.

This chain links TRBV12-5 with TRBJ1-6; possibly TRBD1 for D (5 bases). The CDR3 is 15 residues long. Germline V gene lookup returns CDR1 LGHNT and CDR2 FRNRAP. V was trimmed by 3 bases and J by 3 bases, leaving 9 bases between them. The CDR3 nucleotides read TGTGCTAGTGGTTTAGTCCAGGGCTATAATTCACCCCTCCACTTT. Its translation is CASGLVQGYNSPLHF.

There are a few counts of this clone. The sample carries other DNA sequences with the same CDR3. The chain links TRBV30 to TRBJ1-1; the D is unclear. Germline V gene sequence: CDR1 GTSNPN, CDR2 SVGIG (reference sequence). Trimming stripped 0 bases from V and 5 bases from J, with 7 bases between. The CDR3 totals 12 residues. This chain's CDR3 is CAWSVLSTEAFF. CDR3 bases: TGTGCCTGGAGTGTATTATCGACTGAAGCTTTCTTT. Based on the CDR3 plus reference TRBV30 and TRBJ1-1, the full variable domain is SQTIHQWPATLVQPVGSPLSLECTVEGTSNPNLYWYRQAAGRGLQLLFYSVGIGQISSEVPQNLSASRPQDRQFILSSKKLLLSDSGFYLCAWSVLSTEAFFGQGTRLTVV.

The gene calls are TRBV6-5 and TRBJ1-1, with D hard to call. The CDR3 is made up of 14 amino acids. Trimming left V 0 bases short and J 6 bases short, with 11 bases between. Germline V gene lookup returns CDR1 MNHEY and CDR2 SVGAGI. Here the CDR3 reads CASSYSMRLAEAFF. CDR3 coding DNA: TGTGCCAGCAGTTACTCGATGCGCCTAGCTGAAGCTTTCTTT.

The chain joins TRBV18 to TRBJ1-6; D remains ambiguous. Germline CDR1 and CDR2: KGHSH and LQKENI. The CDR3 length is 15 residues. With 3 bases removed from V and 8 bases from J, the gap between germline ends came to 14 bases. CDR3 loop: CASSPIGLLDSPLHF. The CDR3 coding sequence is TGTGCCAGCTCACCCATAGGACTGTTGGATTCACCCCTCCACTTT.

In this sample, this clone turned up a few times. V and J are TRBV29-1 and TRBJ2-5; TRBD1 matches at 8 bases. The germline V gene encodes CDR1 SQVTM and CDR2 ANQGSEA. The CDR3 is 14 amino acids. With 4 bases clipped from V and 5 bases from J, the junction kept 9 bases outside the gene matches. CDR3 DNA: TGCAGCGTTGGTGACAGGGGCCTCCAGGAGACCCAGTACTTC. Residues: CSVGDRGLQETQYF.

The chain recombines TRBV6-1 with TRBJ2-3, with 15 bases matching TRBD2. CDR1 is MNHNS, CDR2 SASEGT, per germline. The CDR3 is made up of 17 amino acids. V gave up 0 bases and J gave up 5 bases; unmatched junction bases: 3. CDR3 DNA: TGTGCCAGCAGTGAAGCATGGACTAGCGGGGGGGGAGATACGCAGTATTTT. Amino acid sequence: CASSEAWTSGGGDTQYF.